This T cell receptor beta chain was profiled in a study of T cells after somatic rescue of genetic block (dated by TCRdb to 2018 to 2021). About the study as a whole: What the study looked at was long-term robustness, specifically in a T-cell system that came about through somatic rescue of a genetic block in T-cell development.

As for this clone: Its antigen is unknown. Base qualities are not at hand, and no much larger clone is one base apart.

The library was made by the immunoSEQ multiplex PCR assay. TCRdb's version of the immuneACCESS table is confined to in-frame rearrangements and falls short of the full clone set. An unresolved V gene accounts for under half of the shortfall where checked; the remainder is of unknown origin. The sample yields thousands of clones; around 81% were counted once. Roughly 25% of the sample is taken by the ten largest. The sequence was collected from a boy aged 5-17 years. The sample consisted of peripheral blood mononuclear cells (PBMCs).

The sequence in DNA is TGTGCCAGCAGCATCCGACTAGGAGCATGGGGCACCGGGGAGCTGTTTTTT. Translated, this is CASSIRLGAWGTGELFF. The chain employs TRBV7-2 and TRBJ2-2, with a weak D call of TRBD2 (6 bases match). The CDR3 runs 17 residues from the cysteine to the phenylalanine. Of the read, only the CDR3 DNA is kept; its 51 bases are in frame from base 1. V is shortened by 5 bases, J by 4 bases, and the region joining them spans 20 bases. CDR1 and CDR2, per the germline V gene, are SGHTA and FQGNSA.